The 32 T cell receptor beta chains below all came from one sample that was sequenced in a study of CD8 T cells in Susac syndrome. Roughly 0.45 to 1 ug RNA was reverse transcribed with random hexamers. TCRdb redid the calling of the immunoSEQ multiplex PCR reads with MiXCR, one entry per CDR3 protein. This sample yields 150,000 to 200,000 distinct CDR3 sequences, of which around 93% are seen a single time; roughly 0.13% belongs to the top ten. Material: CD4+ T cells from PBMCs. These receptors were obtained from a human donor in good health.

In this sample, this clonotype turned up a few times. This chain connects TRBV3-1 to TRBJ2-3, with unresolved D. The CDR3 loop spans 13 amino acids. V lost 0 bases, J lost 7 bases, and 8 bases lay in between. The germline gives CDR1 LGHDT, CDR2 YNNKEL (reference sequence). The CDR3 is CASSQDRRNTQYF. CDR3 bases: TGTGCCAGCAGCCAAGATAGGCGGAATACGCAGTATTTT.

The chain recombines TRBV20-1 with TRBJ2-2; D is possibly TRBD1 or TRBD2 (5 bases each). CDR1 DFQATT and CDR2 SNEGSKA come from the germline V gene (reference sequence). The CDR3 spans 15 residues. The V end was cut by 6 bases, the J end by 8 bases, with 22 bases between. Here the CDR3 reads CSAPHGTLEGGELFF. Here the CDR3 DNA reads TGCAGTGCCCCCCACGGGACCCTCGAGGGAGGGGAGCTGTTTTTT.

DNA for the CDR3: TGTGCCAGCAGACAGGGGGCCCAGGCGAACTATGGCTACACCTTC. It translates to CASRQGAQANYGYTF. The chain recombines TRBV6-6 with TRBJ1-2; 9 bases agree with TRBD1. This CDR3 region has 15 residues. The V segment lost 6 bases and the J segment 2 bases; nucleotides outside the gene matches: 7. Germline values: CDR1 MNHNY, CDR2 SVGAGI (reference sequence).

CDR3 sequence: CASSLAWGFRAGGRDTQYF. Written as DNA, the CDR3 is TGTGCCAGCAGCTTGGCCTGGGGGTTTAGAGCGGGGGGGAGAGATACGCAGTATTTT. V is TRBV5-4 and J is TRBJ2-3, with 10 bases aligning to TRBD2. There are 19 residues in the CDR3. V was pared by 0 bases and J by 5 bases, with 15 bases of the junction left unmatched. Germline V gene sequence: CDR1 SGHNT, CDR2 YYREEE (reference sequence).

V gene TRBV29-1 combines with J gene TRBJ1-2; no clear D gene. Trimming shortened V by 3 bases and J by 0 bases, and 5 bases separated the two germline ends. The CDR3 spans 12 residues. The germline V gene has CDR1 SQVTM and CDR2 ANQGSEA. The CDR3 is CSVDGANYGYTF. The CDR3 DNA follows: TGCAGCGTTGATGGCGCTAACTATGGCTACACCTTC.

Here the CDR3 DNA reads TGCGCCAGCAGCTCTGGAGGAATAGCGACTCAGACCCAGTACTTC. Protein product: CASSSGGIATQTQYF. The chain carries TRBV5-1 and TRBJ2-5; possibly TRBD2 for D (5 bases). The V end lost 3 bases, the J end lost 6 bases, and 18 bases lay between the germline ends. This CDR3 has 15 residues. Germline CDR1 reads SGHRS; CDR2 reads YFSETQ.

This chain links TRBV12-3 or TRBV12-4 with TRBJ2-1, with D perhaps matching TRBD1 or TRBD2 (5 bases each). The CDR3 contains 14 residues. V lost 4 bases, J lost 8 bases, and 15 bases lay in between. This CDR3 is CASSSSREWDEQFF. CDR3 DNA sequence: TGTGCCAGCAGTTCTAGCAGGGAGTGGGATGAGCAGTTCTTC.

J is TRBJ1-1 and V is TRBV6-5; D remains ambiguous. V gave up 6 bases and J gave up 6 bases, with 14 bases separating them. Germline V gene lookup returns CDR1 MNHEY and CDR2 SVGAGI. There are 13 residues in the CDR3. The CDR3 loop reads CASRGVGVPEAFF. The DNA of the CDR3 is TGTGCCAGCAGGGGCGTTGGTGTACCTGAAGCTTTCTTT.

The rearrangement joins TRBV25-1 to TRBJ1-2; TRBD1 matches at 8 bases. Germline values: CDR1 MGHDK, CDR2 SYGVNS. The trim removed 0 bases at V and 5 bases at J, leaving 2 bases unmatched. The CDR3 runs to 14 residues. CDR3 coding DNA: TGTGCCAGCAGTGAATATCGACAGGGGTATGGCTACACCTTC. Its protein is CASSEYRQGYGYTF.

The J gene is TRBJ1-2, the V gene TRBV20-1, with TRBD1 as a possible D gene (5 bases). V was clipped by 3 bases and J by 1 base, with 9 bases between them. The CDR3 totals 13 residues. CDR1 and CDR2 from the germline V gene are DFQATT and SNEGSKA (reference sequence). The CDR3 spells CSARMGLNYGYTF. The CDR3 DNA reads TGCAGTGCTAGGATGGGGCTTAACTATGGCTACACCTTC.

In this sample, this clonotype turned up once. This sequence joins TRBV20-1 and TRBJ1-2; D unresolved. CDR3 size: 11 residues. Deletions cut 4 bases from V and 4 bases from J, with 7 bases between. Germline V CDR1 and CDR2: DFQATT, SNEGSKA (reference sequence). The CDR3 coding sequence is TGCAGTGCTACGGACCGCTATGGCTACACCTTC. Its protein product is CSATDRYGYTF.

The chain carries TRBV27 and TRBJ1-6; TRBD1 might be the D (6 bases). V gave up 3 bases and J gave up 16 bases, with 13 bases separating them. From germline, CDR1 is MNHEY and CDR2 SMNVEV (reference sequence). The CDR3 contains 12 residues. CDR3: CASSFGTRPLHF. CDR3 DNA: TGTGCCAGCAGTTTTGGGACAAGGCCACTCCACTTT.

The V and J genes are TRBV29-1 and TRBJ2-7, with D perhaps TRBD2 (5 bases). Trimming stripped 4 bases from V and 6 bases from J, with 7 bases between. Germline V lookup: CDR1 SQVTM, CDR2 ANQGSEA. The CDR3 is 10 residues long. The CDR3 DNA is TGCAGCGTTGGAGGGTCCGAGCAGTACTTC. Its translation is CSVGGSEQYF.

This chain uses TRBV7-7 with TRBJ2-3; the D is unclear. The CDR3 loop spans 13 amino acids. Per the germline V gene, CDR1 is SSHAT and CDR2 is FNYEAQ (reference sequence). Trimming took off 4 bases at V and 5 bases at J, with 10 bases between the two ends. In DNA, the CDR3 is TGTGCCAGCAGCTCCGACCTGGGAGATACGCAGTATTTT. It translates to CASSSDLGDTQYF.

This sequence joins TRBV11-2 and TRBJ2-1; the match to TRBD2 covers 8 bases. Trimming at V came to 5 bases and at J to 12 bases, leaving 6 bases not matched to a gene. Germline CDR1 is SGHAT and CDR2 is FQNNGV. The CDR3 loop spans 12 amino acids. CDR3 nucleotide sequence: TGTGCCAGCAGCACTTCGGGGGGGAGGCAGTTCTTC. Protein: CASSTSGGRQFF.

The J gene is TRBJ1-3, the V gene TRBV6-5; D gene ambiguous. Germline lookup yields CDR1 MNHEY and CDR2 SVGAGI. Trimming left V 4 bases short and J 8 bases short, with 15 bases between. This CDR3 contains 14 residues. CDR3 region: CASSSRMGLDTIYF. The CDR3 bases are TGTGCCAGCAGTTCAAGAATGGGGTTAGACACCATATATTTT.

J is TRBJ2-5 and V is TRBV6-5, with D perhaps matching TRBD2 (7 bases). Between the trimmed V and J ends, which lost 2 bases and 5 bases, there was a span of 12 bases. The CDR3 sequence is 14 residues long. Germline V CDR1 and CDR2: MNHEY, SVGAGI. The CDR3 protein is CASSYDGGRETQYF. The CDR3 region has the DNA TGTGCCAGCAGTTACGACGGGGGGCGGGAGACCCAGTACTTC.

The chain recombines TRBV29-1 with TRBJ2-1; TRBD1 agrees at 8 bases. CDR3 length: 17 residues. Trimming took 1 base from V and 5 from J; bases not matched to a gene: 13. CDR1 SQVTM and CDR2 ANQGSEA come from the germline V gene. Here the CDR3 reads CSVEGGSGTGANNEQFF. The CDR3 DNA sequence: TGCAGCGTTGAAGGCGGGTCGGGGACAGGAGCTAACAATGAGCAGTTCTTC.

The chain couples TRBV10-3 to TRBJ2-7, with D hard to call. There are 13 residues in the CDR3. Germline loops: CDR1 ENHRY, CDR2 SYGVKD. The V end was cut by 2 bases, the J end by 4 bases, with 9 bases between. DNA of the CDR3: TGTGCCATCAGTGAGAAGGGATCATACGAGCAGTACTTC. Protein sequence: CAISEKGSYEQYF.

The gene calls are TRBV5-1 and TRBJ2-6; D not resolved. This CDR3 is 18 amino acids long. Trimming pared 5 bases from V and 0 bases from J, leaving 18 bases between. Germline loops: CDR1 SGHRS, CDR2 YFSETQ. DNA for the CDR3: TGCGCCAGCAGACCGACCTCAGAGGTCCACTCTGGGGCCAACGTCCTGACTTTC. It is translated as CASRPTSEVHSGANVLTF. Together with reference TRBV5-1 and TRBJ2-6, the CDR3 gives the full variable domain: KAGVTQTPRYLIKTRGQQVTLSCSPISGHRSVSWYQQTPGQGLQFLFEYFSETQRNKGNFPGRFSGRQFSNSRSEMNVSTLELGDSALYLCASRPTSEVHSGANVLTFGAGSRLTVL.

This clonotype was detected only a few times. The gene calls are TRBV11-1 and TRBJ2-2; no clear D. CDR3 size: 14 residues. Looked up from germline, CDR1 is SGHAT and CDR2 is FQDESV (reference sequence). V lost 3 bases and J lost 1, with 6 bases in between. CDR3 loop: CASSLSVNTGELFF. The CDR3 DNA follows: TGTGCCAGCAGCTTGAGCGTGAACACCGGGGAGCTGTTTTTT.

The count of this clonotype is one. The V and J genes are TRBV2 and TRBJ2-7; 7 bases agree with TRBD1. The CDR3 loop spans 14 amino acids. Germline V gives CDR1 SNHLY, CDR2 FYNNEI. After removal of 5 bases from V and 3 bases from J, the junction contained 7 bases not matched to a gene. In DNA form, the CDR3 reads TGTGCCAGCAGTTGGGACAGCGGAATCTACGAGCAGTACTTC. It specifies CASSWDSGIYEQYF.

This clonotype was seen more than once but under ten times. The rearrangement links TRBV7-6 to TRBJ1-4, with TRBD1 matching 7 bases. The CDR3 consists of 15 residues. V trimming: 5 bases; J trimming: 6 bases; junction bases outside the gene matches: 9. Germline loops: CDR1 SGHVS, CDR2 FNYEAQ. In DNA, the CDR3 is TGTGCCAGCAGCCCTGTCCCAGGGGGAGATGAAAAACTGTTTTTT. This sequence encodes CASSPVPGGDEKLFF.

V is TRBV6-1 and J is TRBJ1-2; D not resolved. V was pared by 6 bases and J by 11 bases, with 7 bases between. Germline V CDR1 and CDR2: MNHNS, SASEGT. The CDR3 loop spans 9 amino acids. CDR3 bases: TGTGCCAGCAGAGATCCGTACACCTTC. It translates to CASRDPYTF.

The chain links TRBV14 to TRBJ2-7, with TRBD1 matching over 8 bases. V was pared by 4 bases and J by 3 bases, with 8 bases of the junction left unmatched. Germline CDR1 reads SGHDN; CDR2 reads FVKESK. This CDR3 is built from 15 residues. CDR3 sequence: CASSPWAGGNYEQYF. In DNA form, the CDR3 reads TGTGCCAGCAGCCCCTGGGCAGGGGGCAACTACGAGCAGTACTTC.

V and J are TRBV3-1 and TRBJ2-3; TRBD2 matches at 7 bases. Germline V lookup: CDR1 LGHDT, CDR2 YNNKEL (reference sequence). The CDR3 runs to 13 residues. V trimming: 5 bases; J trimming: 7 bases; junction bases outside the gene matches: 6. CDR3 nucleotides: TGTGCCAGCAGCGTGCCCGGGGGGAATACGCAGTATTTT. This codes for CASSVPGGNTQYF.

The CDR3 loop is CASSVGGTVTGELFF. In DNA form, the CDR3 reads TGTGCCAGCAGCGTGGGGGGGACGGTCACCGGGGAGCTGTTTTTT. This chain links TRBV9 with TRBJ2-2; 7 bases fit TRBD2. Germline lookup yields CDR1 SGDLS and CDR2 YYNGEE. The CDR3 has 15 residues. After removal of 2 bases from V and 4 bases from J, the junction contained 5 bases not matched to a gene.

The chain joins TRBV14 to TRBJ1-4, with a possible D match to TRBD1 (6 bases). In germline, CDR1 is SGHDN, CDR2 FVKESK. There are 14 residues in the CDR3. Trimming took 4 bases from V and 11 from J, leaving 17 bases between them. The CDR3 loop is CASSRRTAGSKLFF. The DNA of the CDR3 is TGTGCCAGCAGCCGTCGGACAGCTGGATCGAAACTGTTTTTT.

A few counts support this clonotype. The rearrangement uses TRBV5-6 and TRBJ2-1; 7 nucleotides match TRBD1. With V trimmed by 6 bases and J by 4 bases, 13 bases remained unmatched. This CDR3 is 16 amino acids long. Germline lookup yields CDR1 SGHDT and CDR2 YYEEEE. The CDR3 DNA sequence: TGTGCCAGCACCTTATCCGGGACAGCGACTTACAATGAGCAGTTCTTC. This sequence encodes CASTLSGTATYNEQFF.

This CDR3 is CSARRDREVGEQYF. CDR3 coding DNA: TGCAGTGCTAGAAGGGACAGGGAGGTCGGCGAGCAGTACTTC. The V call is TRBV20-1, the J call TRBJ2-7; 9 bases match TRBD1. With V trimmed by 2 bases and J by 6 bases, 8 bases remained unmatched. CDR1 is DFQATT, CDR2 SNEGSKA, per germline (reference sequence). This CDR3 contains 14 residues.

V and J are TRBV29-1 and TRBJ2-7; D unclear. The V and J ends lost 4 bases and 4 bases respectively, with 8 bases between them. The germline CDR1 and CDR2 sequences are SQVTM and ANQGSEA. This CDR3 is built from 11 residues. CDR3 residues: CSVVRQYEQYF. In nucleotides, the CDR3 is TGCAGCGTTGTAAGGCAATACGAGCAGTACTTC.

This chain links TRBV3-1 with TRBJ1-2, with 7 positions matching TRBD1. The CDR3 extends over 13 amino acids. V shed 0 bases, J shed 12 bases, and the junction held 7 bases outside the gene matches. Germline values: CDR1 LGHDT, CDR2 YNNKEL (reference sequence). CDR3 residues: CASSQEVRGSNTF. The CDR3 DNA reads as TGTGCCAGCAGCCAAGAAGTCAGGGGGAGTAACACCTTC.